Listed here is a single TCR beta chain. Its antigen is currently unknown. The data are from a study of T cells in Graves' hyperthyroidism and ophthalmopathy. Template material for amplifying TCR beta CDR3 regions consisted of RNA transcripts. When the TCR CDR3 underwent first-round RT-PCR, the HTBI primer set was used. TCRdb recomputed calls from the multiplex PCR reads with MiXCR, one row per CDR3 protein. The sample carries roughly 500,000 distinct CDR3 sequences, under 60% recorded once. General observations from the study: For ophthalmopathy, model prediction preceded onset by a median about 6 months.

Investigators excluded patients with uncontrolled infection, other autoimmune disease, pregnancy or lactation. Trimming removed 0 bases at V and 8 bases at J, with 11 bases between. This CDR3 has 14 amino acids. CDR1 is SGDLS, CDR2 YYNGEE, per germline. The chain employs TRBV9 and TRBJ1-4; unclear D gene. The receptor's source is an adult woman with Graves' disease, either hyperthyroidism or ophthalmopathy (not recorded which). Input material: peripheral blood or thyroid tissue (not recorded which). The CDR3 DNA reads TGTGCCAGCAGCGTAGCTTGGACTTCCGAAAAACTGTTTTTT. Protein: CASSVAWTSEKLFF.